These T cell receptor beta chains were read from a single sample in a study of cytomegalovirus exposure and HLA in healthy donors. Sequencing used immunoSEQ multiplex PCR; TCRdb keeps in-frame clones, though not all of them. The sample lists about 120,000 clones, 75% to 90% occurring once. Source material: PBMCs. The receptor set was obtained from a man aged 30 to 39 in good health and CMV-seropositive. Each CDR3 is given with its conserved first and last residue. The order of the fields is V gene, clone size, J gene, D gene, CDR3 protein, CDR3 DNA. A D gene is named only where the DNA matches it firmly. Where a row states a size, it is once, few, many or the class of an expanded clone; other rows omit it.

V gene: TRBV29-1
clone size: NA
J gene: TRBJ1-1
D gene: NA
CDR3 protein: CSVNSNTEAFF
CDR3 DNA: TGCAGCGTCAATTCGAACACTGAAGCTTTCTTT

V gene: TRBV30
clone size: NA
J gene: TRBJ1-5
D gene: TRBD1
CDR3 protein: CAWGVGQKNQPQHF
CDR3 DNA: TGTGCCTGGGGCGTGGGACAGAAGAATCAGCCCCAGCATTTT

V gene: TRBV10-1
clone size: few
J gene: TRBJ1-1
D gene: NA
CDR3 protein: CASSEPGNTEAFF
CDR3 DNA: TGCGCCAGCAGTGAACCGGGGAACACTGAAGCTTTCTTT

V gene: TRBV6-1
clone size: NA
J gene: TRBJ1-1
D gene: NA
CDR3 protein: CASSAMRNTEAFF
CDR3 DNA: TGTGCCAGCAGTGCCATGAGAAACACTGAAGCTTTCTTT

V gene: TRBV11-3
clone size: NA
J gene: TRBJ2-7
D gene: NA
CDR3 protein: CASSITGDYEQYF
CDR3 DNA: TGTGCCAGCAGCATAACAGGTGATTACGAGCAGTACTTC

V gene: TRBV7-9
clone size: NA
J gene: TRBJ1-2
D gene: TRBD1
CDR3 protein: CASSSGQSGFYGYTF
CDR3 DNA: TGTGCCAGCAGCTCGGGACAGTCCGGATTCTATGGCTACACCTTC

V gene: TRBV10-3
clone size: NA
J gene: TRBJ1-2
D gene: TRBD1
CDR3 protein: CAISESDRSINGYTF
CDR3 DNA: TGTGCCATCAGTGAGTCGGACAGGAGTATAAATGGCTACACCTTC

V gene: TRBV15
clone size: NA
J gene: TRBJ2-5
D gene: NA
CDR3 protein: CATSGGGDEETQYF
CDR3 DNA: TGTGCCACCAGCGGAGGAGGAGACGAAGAGACCCAGTACTTC

V gene: TRBV6-7
clone size: NA
J gene: TRBJ1-5
D gene: TRBD1
CDR3 protein: CASGQGPSYSNQPQHF
CDR3 DNA: TGTGCCAGCGGACAGGGGCCATCCTATAGCAATCAGCCCCAGCATTTT

V gene: TRBV6-5
clone size: once
J gene: TRBJ2-1
D gene: NA
CDR3 protein: CASSRETSFHEQFF
CDR3 DNA: TGTGCCAGCAGCCGAGAGACTAGTTTCCATGAGCAGTTCTTC

V gene: TRBV2
clone size: NA
J gene: TRBJ1-2
D gene: TRBD1
CDR3 protein: CASSWGQSNYGYTF
CDR3 DNA: TGTGCCAGCAGTTGGGGACAGTCCAACTATGGCTACACCTTC

V gene: TRBV5-1
clone size: few
J gene: TRBJ2-2
D gene: NA
CDR3 protein: CASSHGHLELFF
CDR3 DNA: TGCGCCAGCAGCCACGGACACTTGGAGCTGTTTTTT

V gene: TRBV5-6
clone size: NA
J gene: TRBJ2-2
D gene: NA
CDR3 protein: CASSWGTGTMNTGELFF
CDR3 DNA: TGTGCCAGCAGCTGGGGGACCGGGACAATGAACACCGGGGAGCTGTTTTTT

V gene: TRBV4-1
clone size: NA
J gene: TRBJ2-3
D gene: TRBD1
CDR3 protein: CASSQDRGWGQGTDTQYF
CDR3 DNA: TGCGCCAGCAGCCAAGATAGGGGGTGGGGACAGGGCACAGATACGCAGTATTTT

V gene: TRBV11-2
clone size: NA
J gene: TRBJ1-1
D gene: TRBD1
CDR3 protein: CASSFQGGKVIEAFF
CDR3 DNA: TGTGCCAGCAGCTTCCAGGGGGGCAAGGTAATTGAAGCTTTCTTT

V gene: TRBV2
clone size: NA
J gene: TRBJ1-3
D gene: TRBD1
CDR3 protein: CASRRPGQGASGNTIYF
CDR3 DNA: TGTGCCAGCAGGAGACCCGGACAGGGGGCATCTGGAAACACCATATATTTT

V gene: TRBV13
clone size: NA
J gene: TRBJ1-5
D gene: TRBD1
CDR3 protein: CASSFRRGGQAHQPQHF
CDR3 DNA: TGTGCCAGCAGCTTTAGGAGGGGCGGACAGGCTCATCAGCCCCAGCATTTT

V gene: TRBV28
clone size: once
J gene: TRBJ2-1
D gene: TRBD1
CDR3 protein: CASSLGTGGWVNEQFF
CDR3 DNA: TGTGCCAGCAGTTTAGGGACAGGGGGTTGGGTCAATGAGCAGTTCTTC

V gene: TRBV6-5
clone size: NA
J gene: TRBJ1-2
D gene: TRBD1
CDR3 protein: CASSSGTGDGYTF
CDR3 DNA: TGTGCCAGCAGTTCCGGGACAGGGGATGGCTACACCTTC

V gene: TRBV7-8
clone size: NA
J gene: TRBJ1-5
D gene: NA
CDR3 protein: CASSLGQPWGQPQHF
CDR3 DNA: TGTGCCAGCAGCCTTGGACAGCCTTGGGGTCAGCCCCAGCATTTT

V gene: TRBV27
clone size: once
J gene: TRBJ1-2
D gene: NA
CDR3 protein: CASSRYDSGYGYTF
CDR3 DNA: TGTGCCAGCAGCCGCTACGACAGTGGCTATGGCTACACCTTC

V gene: TRBV10-3
clone size: NA
J gene: TRBJ1-6
D gene: TRBD1
CDR3 protein: CAIGTGTGDYNSPLHF
CDR3 DNA: TGTGCCATCGGAACCGGGACAGGGGACTATAATTCACCCCTCCACTTT

V gene: TRBV2
clone size: NA
J gene: TRBJ2-2
D gene: NA
CDR3 protein: CASSEFANTGELFF
CDR3 DNA: TGTGCCAGCAGTGAGTTCGCGAACACCGGGGAGCTGTTTTTT

V gene: TRBV6-1
clone size: few
J gene: TRBJ1-5
D gene: NA
CDR3 protein: CASLSLGTYNQPQHF
CDR3 DNA: TGTGCCAGCCTTAGCCTCGGGACATATAATCAGCCCCAGCATTTT

V gene: TRBV6-1
clone size: NA
J gene: TRBJ2-7
D gene: NA
CDR3 protein: CASSARAGTSEQYF
CDR3 DNA: TGTGCCAGCAGTGCACGCGCCGGGACAAGCGAGCAGTACTTC

V gene: TRBV12-5
clone size: NA
J gene: TRBJ1-3
D gene: TRBD1
CDR3 protein: CASGLYRGLRNTIYF
CDR3 DNA: TGTGCTAGTGGTTTGTACAGGGGATTGAGAAACACCATATATTTT

V gene: TRBV5-1
clone size: NA
J gene: TRBJ2-1
D gene: TRBD2
CDR3 protein: CASRPAEGGGAYEQFF
CDR3 DNA: TGCGCCAGCAGGCCCGCCGAAGGCGGGGGGGCCTATGAGCAGTTCTTC

V gene: TRBV5-1
clone size: NA
J gene: TRBJ1-2
D gene: NA
CDR3 protein: CASSFSYYGYTF
CDR3 DNA: TGCGCCAGCAGCTTTTCCTACTATGGCTACACCTTC

V gene: TRBV7-3
clone size: NA
J gene: TRBJ1-2
D gene: NA
CDR3 protein: CASSLSQGTQYGYTF
CDR3 DNA: TGTGCCAGCAGCTTAAGTCAGGGTACCCAATATGGCTACACCTTC

V gene: TRBV6-6
clone size: NA
J gene: TRBJ2-2
D gene: NA
CDR3 protein: CASSSRGELFF
CDR3 DNA: TGTGCCAGCAGTTCGCGGGGGGAGCTGTTTTTT

V gene: TRBV28
clone size: NA
J gene: TRBJ2-7
D gene: NA
CDR3 protein: CASSGLEDLGSGEQYF
CDR3 DNA: TGTGCCAGCAGTGGTTTAGAAGACCTGGGTTCAGGGGAGCAGTACTTC

V gene: TRBV7-9
clone size: NA
J gene: TRBJ2-5
D gene: NA
CDR3 protein: CASSLGERRHQETQYF
CDR3 DNA: TGTGCCAGCAGCTTAGGAGAGCGGAGACACCAAGAGACCCAGTACTTC

V gene: TRBV6-5
clone size: NA
J gene: TRBJ1-1
D gene: NA
CDR3 protein: CASRTGQGSTEAFF
CDR3 DNA: TGTGCCAGCAGAACCGGCCAGGGGAGCACTGAAGCTTTCTTT

V gene: TRBV9
clone size: NA
J gene: TRBJ2-3
D gene: TRBD2
CDR3 protein: CASSGSGVSTDTQYF
CDR3 DNA: TGTGCCAGCAGCGGTAGCGGGGTTAGCACAGATACGCAGTATTTT

V gene: TRBV19
clone size: NA
J gene: TRBJ1-5
D gene: NA
CDR3 protein: CASSTAQNQPQHF
CDR3 DNA: TGTGCCAGCTCCACAGCCCAAAATCAGCCCCAGCATTTT

V gene: TRBV7-8
clone size: once
J gene: TRBJ2-5
D gene: NA
CDR3 protein: CASSLQDPGKETQYF
CDR3 DNA: TGTGCCAGCAGCTTACAGGATCCGGGGAAAGAGACCCAGTACTTC

V gene: TRBV11-2
clone size: NA
J gene: TRBJ2-7
D gene: TRBD2
CDR3 protein: CASSLTSGGAYEQYF
CDR3 DNA: TGTGCCAGCAGCCTAACTAGCGGGGGGGCCTACGAGCAGTACTTC

V gene: TRBV6-1
clone size: NA
J gene: TRBJ1-5
D gene: NA
CDR3 protein: CASSEAGGRVGNQPQHF
CDR3 DNA: TGTGCCAGCAGCGAAGCCGGGGGGCGAGTAGGCAATCAGCCCCAGCATTTT

V gene: TRBV25-1
clone size: NA
J gene: TRBJ1-4
D gene: TRBD1
CDR3 protein: CASSGQGSIREKLFF
CDR3 DNA: TGTGCCAGCAGTGGACAGGGTAGTATTCGAGAAAAACTGTTTTTT

V gene: TRBV2
clone size: NA
J gene: TRBJ1-2
D gene: TRBD1
CDR3 protein: CASRQGLDYGYTF
CDR3 DNA: TGTGCCAGCAGACAGGGGCTGGACTATGGCTACACCTTC

V gene: TRBV9
clone size: once
J gene: TRBJ1-4
D gene: NA
CDR3 protein: CASSVFSNPTNEKLFF
CDR3 DNA: TGTGCCAGCAGCGTATTTTCTAACCCAACTAATGAAAAACTGTTTTTT

V gene: TRBV6-1
clone size: NA
J gene: TRBJ2-7
D gene: NA
CDR3 protein: CASSGGGLAYEQYF
CDR3 DNA: TGTGCCAGCAGTGGGGGGGGGCTCGCGTACGAGCAGTACTTC

V gene: TRBV2
clone size: NA
J gene: TRBJ1-4
D gene: NA
CDR3 protein: CASTPAGGAGVKLFF
CDR3 DNA: TGTGCCAGCACCCCCGCTGGGGGGGCAGGAGTAAAACTGTTTTTT